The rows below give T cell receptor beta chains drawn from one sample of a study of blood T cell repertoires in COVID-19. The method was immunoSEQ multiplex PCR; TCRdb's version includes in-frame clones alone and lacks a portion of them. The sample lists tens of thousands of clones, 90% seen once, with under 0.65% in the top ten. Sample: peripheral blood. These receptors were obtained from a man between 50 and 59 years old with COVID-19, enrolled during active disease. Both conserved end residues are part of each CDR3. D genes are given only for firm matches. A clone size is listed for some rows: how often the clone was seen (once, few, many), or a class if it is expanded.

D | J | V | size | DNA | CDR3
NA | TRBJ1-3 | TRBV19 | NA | TGTGCCAGTCTATCCCTCGGAAACACCATATATTTT | CASLSLGNTIYF
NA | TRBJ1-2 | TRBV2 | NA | TGTGCCAGCAGTGAAGCGCTTCAGGGGAATGGCTACACCTTC | CASSEALQGNGYTF
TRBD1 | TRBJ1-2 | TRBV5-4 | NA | TGTGCCAGCAGCCCCCGGGACAGGGGGCGCGGCTATGGCTACACCTTC | CASSPRDRGRGYGYTF
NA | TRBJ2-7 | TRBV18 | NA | TGTGCCAGCTCACCCCTGCACTCGTCTATCGAGCAGTACTTC | CASSPLHSSIEQYF
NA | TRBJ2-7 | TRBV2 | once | TGTGCCACCGGGGAGAGGGAGAGGACGTACGAGCAGTACTTC | CATGERERTYEQYF
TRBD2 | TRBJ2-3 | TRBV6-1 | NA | TGTGCCAGCAGTGAAACGGGGGGAGGTTGGGATACGCAGTATTTT | CASSETGGGWDTQYF
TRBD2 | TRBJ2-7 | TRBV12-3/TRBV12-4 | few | TGTGCCAGCAAGGGCGGGAGCTCCTACGAGCAGTACTTC | CASKGGSSYEQYF
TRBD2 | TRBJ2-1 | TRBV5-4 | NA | TGTGCCAGCAGCTTAGGACTAGCGGGGGCGCGAAGCTCCTACAATGAGCAGTTCTTC | CASSLGLAGARSSYNEQFF
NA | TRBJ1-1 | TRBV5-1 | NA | TGCGCCAGCAGCTTGAGGGGGGGCACTGAAGCTTTCTTT | CASSLRGGTEAFF
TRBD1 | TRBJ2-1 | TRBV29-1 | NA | TGCAGCGTCTTGGACAGGGGGCAAGGCAATGAGCAGTTCTTC | CSVLDRGQGNEQFF
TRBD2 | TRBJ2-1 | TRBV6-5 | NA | TGTGCCAGCTCCCGGCTAGCGGGGTATTACAATGAGCAGTTCTTC | CASSRLAGYYNEQFF
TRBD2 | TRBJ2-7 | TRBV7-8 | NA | TGTGCCAGCAGCCAGCGGGGGTCCTACGAGCAGTACTTC | CASSQRGSYEQYF
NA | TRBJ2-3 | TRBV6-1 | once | TGTGCCAGCAGTGAGGGGGGATGGGGCACAGATACGCAGTATTTT | CASSEGGWGTDTQYF
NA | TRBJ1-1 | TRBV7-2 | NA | TGTGCCAGCAGCTGGTTACGAACTATCACTGAAGCTTTCTTT | CASSWLRTITEAFF
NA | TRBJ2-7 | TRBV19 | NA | TGTGCCAGTAGTAGGGGGCTCGGAAGCTCCTACGAGCAGTACTTC | CASSRGLGSSYEQYF
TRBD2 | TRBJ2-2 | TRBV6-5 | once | TGTGCCAGCAGTTACCAGCGGGAGTGGGGCACCGGGGAGCTGTTTTTT | CASSYQREWGTGELFF
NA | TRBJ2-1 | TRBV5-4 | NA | TGTGCCAGCAGCCGGTACAATGAGCAGTTCTTC | CASSRYNEQFF
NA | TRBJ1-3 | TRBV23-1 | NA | TGCGCCAGCAGAGAAGTCGCGTCTTTTGTCGTGCGGGACTTCGGTGGAAACACCATATATTTT | CASREVASFVVRDFGGNTIYF
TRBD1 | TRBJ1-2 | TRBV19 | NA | TGTGCCAGTAGTACAGGGGGCTATGGCTACACCTTC | CASSTGGYGYTF
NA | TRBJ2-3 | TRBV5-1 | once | TGCGCCAGCAGCTTCAGGACAGATACGCAGTATTTT | CASSFRTDTQYF
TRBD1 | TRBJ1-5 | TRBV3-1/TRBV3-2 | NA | TGTGCCAGCAGCTCGGACAGGGACAATCAGCCCCAGCATTTT | CASSSDRDNQPQHF
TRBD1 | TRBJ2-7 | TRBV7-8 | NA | TGTGCCAGCAGCTTAGGTGCTGACAGGGGGCCTCGGGAGCAGTACTTC | CASSLGADRGPREQYF
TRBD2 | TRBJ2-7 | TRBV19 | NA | TGTGCCAGTAGTATAGGGGGCGGGAGTACCCACGAGCAGTACTTC | CASSIGGGSTHEQYF
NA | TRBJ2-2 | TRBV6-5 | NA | TGTGCCAGCAGTTACTCGGCAGGGCTTAACACCGGGGAGCTGTTTTTT | CASSYSAGLNTGELFF
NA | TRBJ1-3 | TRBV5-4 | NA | TGTGCCAGCAGCTTGGGGACACCCTCTGGAAACACCATATATTTT | CASSLGTPSGNTIYF
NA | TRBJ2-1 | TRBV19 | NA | TGTGCCAGTAGTATAGATTTTGGCGGGTCCAGTGTAGCACGGCAGTTCTTC | CASSIDFGGSSVARQFF
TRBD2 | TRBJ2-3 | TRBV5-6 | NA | TGTGCCAGCAGCTTGGTTTCTAGCGGTATCACAGATACGCAGTATTTT | CASSLVSSGITDTQYF
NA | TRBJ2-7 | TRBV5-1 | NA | TGCGCCAGCAGCTTCCTGGGCGGGACCTACGAGCAGTACTTC | CASSFLGGTYEQYF
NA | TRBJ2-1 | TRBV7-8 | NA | TGTGCCAGCAGCCTGGCGGTACATGAGCAGTTCTTC | CASSLAVHEQFF
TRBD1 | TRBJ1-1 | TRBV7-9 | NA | TGTGCCAGCAGCCGAGAGAGGGGGCTGGGCACTGAAGCTTTCTTT | CASSRERGLGTEAFF
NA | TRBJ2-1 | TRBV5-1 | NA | TGCGCCAGCAGCTTGGACAGGGTAGGATACGAGCAGTTCTTC | CASSLDRVGYEQFF
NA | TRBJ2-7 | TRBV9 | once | TGTGCCAGCAGCGTAGGTAGCGGAGCCTCCTACGAGCAGTACTTC | CASSVGSGASYEQYF
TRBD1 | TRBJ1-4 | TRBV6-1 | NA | TGTGCCAGCAGTGAAAGGTCAGGGGGAGCAACTAATGAAAAACTGTTTTTT | CASSERSGGATNEKLFF
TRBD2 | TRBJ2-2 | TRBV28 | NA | TGTGCCAGCAGTTTAGGGACTAGCGGGAAATTCGGGGAGCTGTTTTTT | CASSLGTSGKFGELFF
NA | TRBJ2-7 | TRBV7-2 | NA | TGTGCCAGCAGGGACCGACAGCTTCGGACGGGCGAGCAGTACTTC | CASRDRQLRTGEQYF
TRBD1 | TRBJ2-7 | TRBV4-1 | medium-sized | TGCGCCAGCAGCTGGCGGGACAGGAGCTACGAGCAGTACTTC | CASSWRDRSYEQYF